This passage covers 31 T cell receptor beta chains from one sample sequenced in a study of T-cell reconstitution after alpha-beta-depleted transplantation in children. Unique molecular identifiers tagged the TCRbeta library. TCRdb redid the calling of the PCR reads with MiXCR, one entry per CDR3 protein. The sample has hundreds of thousands of distinct CDR3 sequences; roughly 13% are singletons. Sequencing was performed on PBMCs, taken before TCRalphabeta/CD19-depleted stem cell transplant. The origin of the receptors is a girl under 10 years old with congenital amegakaryocytic thrombocytopenia, due to receive a stem cell transplant.

Concerning this clonotype itself: Given a much more abundant clone one base away, this may be a read error. Since no conserved phenylalanine or tryptophan closes the CDR3, a read error is the likely cause. This chain links TRBV20-1 with TRBJ2-1, with TRBD2 matching 7 bases. With V trimmed by 3 bases and J by 2 bases, 13 bases remained unmatched. CDR3 length: 17 residues. Germline values: CDR1 DFQATT, CDR2 SNEGSKA (reference sequence). The CDR3 sequence is CSARSAYAGDAYNEQFL. The CDR3 DNA follows: TGCAGTGCTAGGTCGGCTTATGCGGGAGACGCCTACAATGAGCAGTTCCTC.

This clonotype was picked up many times. This chain uses TRBV10-2 with TRBJ2-1; either TRBD1 or TRBD2 may supply D (5 bases each). Trimming removed 11 bases from V and 5 bases from J, with 16 bases in between. The CDR3 extends over 13 amino acids. Germline V gene sequence: CDR1 WSHSY, CDR2 SAAADI. Here the CDR3 DNA reads TGCGCCGATTCCCGAGGGGCCAACAATGAGCAGTTCTTC. This sequence encodes CADSRGANNEQFF.

The rearrangement links TRBV28 to TRBJ2-4; weak D call: TRBD2 (5 bases). This CDR3 is built from 11 residues. V dropped 7 bases and J dropped 15 bases, with 16 bases sitting between them. Germline CDR1 is MDHEN and CDR2 is SYDVKM. This chain's CDR3 is CASNLQEGWYF. The CDR3 DNA follows: TGTGCCAGCAACCTACAAGAGGGTTGGTACTTC.

A few counts support this clonotype. This rearrangement joins TRBV7-3 to TRBJ2-1; TRBD2 aligns across 11 bases. Trimming at V came to 5 bases and at J to 6 bases, leaving 6 bases not matched to a gene. This CDR3 spans 15 amino acids. Germline V gives CDR1 SGHTA, CDR2 FQGTGA. In DNA form, the CDR3 reads TGTGCCAGCAGCGCAACCGGGACTAGCGGCAATGAGCAGTTCTTC. Its translation is CASSATGTSGNEQFF. The variable domain in full, completed from reference TRBV7-3 and TRBJ2-1, reads GAGVSQTPSNKVTEKGKYVELRCDPISGHTALYWYRQSLGQGPEFLIYFQGTGAADDSGLPNDRFFAVRPEGSVSTLKIQRTERGDSAVYLCASSATGTSGNEQFFGPGTRLTVL.

Worth noting for this clonotype: Germline and junction disagree at one end, which may indicate a read error. The V and J genes are TRBV11-2 and TRBJ2-5; the D is unclear. There are 15 residues in the CDR3. Germline V gene data show CDR1 as SGHAT and CDR2 as FQNNGV. The CDR3 loop is CASSLRESVQETHYF. Here the CDR3 DNA reads TGTGCCAGCAGCTTAAGGGAAAGCGTTCAAGAGACCCATTACTTC.

This clonotype has only a few counts. This chain joins TRBV15 and TRBJ2-1; D assignment may be TRBD1 or TRBD2 (5 bases each). The CDR3 consists of 16 residues. Germline V gene lookup returns CDR1 LNHNV and CDR2 YYDKDF (reference sequence). The ends were cut back, 0 bases at V and 0 bases at J, with 9 bases in the middle. CDR3 nucleotides: TGTGCCACCAGCAGAGATGAGGGGATCTCCTACAATGAGCAGTTCTTC. It codes for CATSRDEGISYNEQFF.

V is TRBV11-1 and J is TRBJ2-1; a weak D match, TRBD2 (5 bases). The germline CDR1 and CDR2 sequences are SGHAT and FQDESV (reference sequence). The CDR3 has 19 amino acids. With 4 bases removed from V and 7 bases from J, the gap between germline ends came to 29 bases. CDR3 in DNA: TGTGCCAGCAGCTCCCTGAGAGAGCGGCCCGAGGAGTTCTATAATGAGCAGTTCTTC. Its translation: CASSSLRERPEEFYNEQFF.

J is TRBJ2-3 and V is TRBV28, with D possibly matching TRBD1 (6 bases). The germline V and J ends were trimmed by 4 bases and 3 bases, with 14 bases remaining between them. This CDR3 has 15 amino acids. Germline CDR1 is MDHEN and CDR2 is SYDVKM. The CDR3: CASSSWTATTDTQYF. In nucleotides, the CDR3 is TGTGCCAGCAGTTCTTGGACAGCTACTACAGATACGCAGTATTTT.

This clonotype was counted many times. V is TRBV7-8 and J is TRBJ2-5, with TRBD1 matching over 8 bases. The CDR3 is made up of 13 amino acids. The trim removed 4 bases at V and 5 bases at J, leaving 3 bases unmatched. CDR1 is SGHVS, CDR2 FQNEAQ, per germline. Written as DNA, the CDR3 is TGTGCCAGCAGCTCGGGACAGGCGGAGACCCAGTACTTC. This translates into CASSSGQAETQYF.

This clonotype was picked up many times. The chain recombines TRBV7-9 with TRBJ2-3; 13 bases line up with TRBD2. The CDR3 extends over 16 amino acids. V lost 4 bases, J lost 2 bases, and 3 bases stayed unmatched. Germline lookup yields CDR1 SEHNR and CDR2 FQNEAQ (reference sequence). The CDR3 sequence is CASSSLAGGITDTQYF. The CDR3 nucleotides are TGTGCCAGCAGCTCACTAGCGGGAGGGATCACAGATACGCAGTATTTT.

Worth noting for this clonotype: This may be a read error, as it is one base from a much larger clone. The rearrangement joins TRBV20-1 to TRBJ1-4; unclear D gene. This CDR3 region has 13 residues. Trimming cost V 6 bases and J 7 bases, with 15 bases left between them. Germline assignment: CDR1 DFQATT and CDR2 SNEGSKA (reference sequence). CDR3 residues: CSARRGEGEKLFF. As DNA, the CDR3 is TGCAGTGCAAGACGGGGAGAGGGTGAAAAACTGTTTTTT.

This clonotype was observed a few times. Mismatch with germline at one junction end may stem from a read error. The CDR3 protein is CATSRRDLSTLHF. CDR3 nucleotides: TGTGCCACCAGCCGACGGGACCTTTCAACCCTCCACTTT. The V call is TRBV15, the J call TRBJ1-6, with D possibly TRBD1 on 5 matching bases. Germline V lookup: CDR1 LNHNV, CDR2 YYDKDF (reference sequence). The CDR3 loop spans 13 amino acids.

This rearrangement joins TRBV11-2 to TRBJ1-1; a possible D gene is TRBD1 (5 bases). With 6 bases removed from V and 0 bases from J, the gap between germline ends came to 17 bases. Germline values: CDR1 SGHAT, CDR2 FQNNGV. This CDR3 contains 16 residues. The CDR3 reads CASSFDRNPLNTEAFF. The CDR3 nucleotides read TGTGCCAGCAGTTTCGACAGAAACCCTCTGAACACTGAAGCTTTCTTT.

CDR3 in amino acids: CASGTIAGGTNDNEQFF. The CDR3 region has the DNA TGTGCCAGCGGAACAATAGCGGGAGGGACCAATGACAATGAGCAGTTCTTC. The chain is built from TRBV12-3 or TRBV12-4 and TRBJ2-1; 11 nucleotides match TRBD2. CDR3 length: 17 amino acids. With V trimmed by 8 bases and J by 5 bases, 14 bases remained unmatched.

This clonotype was seen a handful of times. This rearrangement joins TRBV5-1 to TRBJ2-3, with 14 positions matching TRBD2. There are 18 residues in the CDR3. Germline CDR1 reads SGHRS; CDR2 reads YFSETQ. The V and J ends lost 2 bases and 6 bases, in that order; junction bases with no gene match: 11. The CDR3 is CASSFGTSGSWGSDTQYF. CDR3 sequence (DNA): TGCGCCAGCAGCTTCGGGACTAGCGGGAGTTGGGGTTCGGATACGCAGTATTTT.

This clonotype was counted a few times. The chain combines TRBV12-3 or TRBV12-4 with TRBJ2-5; TRBD2 matches at 8 bases. The V gene end was trimmed by 10 bases and the J gene end by 5 bases; junction bases not matched to a gene: 15. The CDR3 spans 15 residues. The CDR3 here is CATSDRTKRGETQYF. The CDR3 DNA follows: TGTGCCACCTCTGACAGGACAAAGCGGGGGGAGACCCAGTACTTC.

This clonotype was counted at least ten times. The chain employs TRBV20-1 and TRBJ1-5, with 9 nucleotides matching TRBD1. CDR1 is DFQATT and CDR2 is SNEGSKA in the germline V gene (reference sequence). J was trimmed by 7 bases and V by 1 base; bases with no gene match: 5. This CDR3 is 14 amino acids long. CDR3 loop: CSARGTGGEQPQHF. The CDR3 nucleotides are TGCAGTGCTAGAGGCACAGGGGGCGAACAGCCCCAGCATTTT.

This chain joins TRBV29-1 and TRBJ2-5; 9 bases fit TRBD2. The CDR3 runs to 16 residues. Germline CDR1 is SQVTM and CDR2 is ANQGSEA. V trimming: 2 bases; J trimming: 2 bases; junction bases outside the gene matches: 9. The CDR3 spells CSVEPPRLAGQETQYF. CDR3 nucleotide sequence: TGCAGCGTTGAACCCCCCCGGCTAGCGGGGCAAGAGACCCAGTACTTC.

This clonotype appeared many times. The J gene is TRBJ1-4, the V gene TRBV6-2 or TRBV6-3, with 8 bases identical to TRBD1. The CDR3 sequence is 16 residues long. V was pared by 8 bases and J by 3 bases, with 11 bases of the junction left unmatched. CDR1 and CDR2 (germline): MNHEY, SVGEGT. This CDR3 reads CASRTPQGAANEKLFF. Written as DNA, the CDR3 is TGTGCCAGCCGTACACCTCAGGGGGCAGCTAATGAAAAACTGTTTTTT.

Ten or more counts support this clonotype. CDR3 protein: CASSWRLGEPSRLTYEQYF. The CDR3 DNA reads as TGCGCCAGCAGCTGGAGACTAGGAGAACCTAGCCGGCTAACTTACGAGCAGTACTTC. The chain carries TRBV5-1 and TRBJ2-7, with a tentative D call TRBD2 (6 bases). The CDR3 loop spans 19 amino acids. Trimming pared 3 bases from V and 4 bases from J, leaving 29 bases between. Germline V gene data show CDR1 as SGHRS and CDR2 as YFSETQ.

A note on this clonotype: This may come from a read error, since a much larger clone is one base off. V is TRBV20-1 and J is TRBJ2-1; D perhaps matches TRBD2 (6 bases). CDR3 length: 17 amino acids. V lost 0 bases and J lost 1, with 16 bases in between. Germline V CDR1 and CDR2: DFQATT, SNEGSKA (reference sequence). CDR3 coding DNA: TGCAGTGCTAGAGAAAATGCGGGACTCCCGTCCTACAATGAGCAGTTCTTC. It encodes CSARENAGLPSYNEQFF.

The chain combines TRBV7-9 with TRBJ2-1; D not certain. CDR3 length: 15 residues. The V end lost 5 bases, the J end lost 2 bases, and 13 bases lay between the germline ends. Germline V gene sequence: CDR1 SEHNR, CDR2 FQNEAQ (reference sequence). Here the CDR3 reads CASSTTADTYNEQFF. In DNA form, the CDR3 reads TGTGCCAGCAGCACCACTGCCGACACCTACAATGAGCAGTTCTTC. Full variable domain (remainder filled in from reference TRBV7-9 and TRBJ2-1): DTGVSQNPRHKITKRGQNVTFRCDPISEHNRLYWYRQTLGQGPEFLTYFQNEAQLEKSRLLSDRFSAERPKGSFSTLEIQRTEQGDSAMYLCASSTTADTYNEQFFGPGTRLTVL.

This clonotype appeared a few times. The J gene is TRBJ2-3, the V gene TRBV28, with 9 nucleotides matching TRBD2. V dropped 3 bases and J dropped 7; count of bases not matched to a gene: 14. The CDR3 is 17 residues long. Germline CDR1 is MDHEN and CDR2 is SYDVKM. CDR3: CASSLFFRREGPNTQYF. The CDR3 bases are TGTGCCAGCAGTTTGTTTTTTCGGCGGGAGGGCCCGAATACGCAGTATTTT.

This clonotype was seen repeatedly, ten times or more. V and J are TRBV10-3 and TRBJ2-7, with D unclear. This CDR3 comprises 13 residues. Germline CDR1 ENHRY, CDR2 SYGVKD. Trimming cost V 8 bases and J 2 bases, with 13 bases left between them. This CDR3 reads CAILEGPTYEQYF. CDR3 coding DNA: TGTGCCATCCTGGAAGGGCCAACCTACGAGCAGTACTTC.

This clonotype was counted at least ten times. The V call is TRBV20-1, the J call TRBJ2-5; possibly TRBD2 for D (5 bases). The CDR3 has 14 residues. Germline-derived CDR1 and CDR2 are DFQATT and SNEGSKA (reference sequence). With 5 bases removed from V and 1 base from J, the gap between germline ends came to 14 bases. CDR3 nucleotides: TGCAGTGCTGGAGGAATGATGACCCAAGAGACCCAGTACTTC. It specifies CSAGGMMTQETQYF.

This clonotype was seen at least ten times. The J gene is TRBJ2-3, the V gene TRBV20-1, with TRBD2 matching 11 bases. Germline V gene sequence: CDR1 DFQATT, CDR2 SNEGSKA (reference sequence). The CDR3 totals 15 residues. The V segment lost 6 bases and the J segment 0 bases; nucleotides outside the gene matches: 5. The CDR3, as DNA: TGCAGTGCAGGGACTAGCGGAGCTAGCACAGATACGCAGTATTTT. It specifies CSAGTSGASTDTQYF.

The chain carries TRBV18 and TRBJ2-7; TRBD2 aligns across 7 bases. The germline V gene encodes CDR1 KGHSH and CDR2 LQKENI. This CDR3 has 14 amino acids. J was trimmed by 4 bases and V by 8 bases; bases with no gene match: 11. The CDR3 loop is CASLPGAGEYEQYF. Here the CDR3 DNA reads TGTGCCAGCCTCCCTGGGGCGGGAGAGTACGAGCAGTACTTC.

CDR3 in amino acids: CSTWHGQGTEAFF. The CDR3 DNA follows: TGCAGCACTTGGCACGGACAGGGGACTGAAGCTTTCTTT. The gene calls are TRBV29-1 and TRBJ1-1; TRBD1 agrees at 9 bases. V lost 8 bases, J lost 5 bases, and 9 bases stayed unmatched. This CDR3 region has 13 residues. The germline V gene encodes CDR1 SQVTM and CDR2 ANQGSEA.

This clonotype was seen at least ten times. The chain couples TRBV5-1 to TRBJ2-3; 7 nucleotides match TRBD2. Germline trimming cut 6 bases from V and 8 bases from J; bases unmatched to any gene: 6. The CDR3 length is 12 residues. The germline V gene has CDR1 SGHRS and CDR2 YFSETQ. The CDR3 sequence: CASKRTSTTQYF. In nucleotides, the CDR3 is TGCGCCAGCAAGAGGACTAGTACTACGCAGTATTTT. Filled out from reference TRBV5-1 and TRBJ2-3, the complete variable domain reads KAGVTQTPRYLIKTRGQQVTLSCSPISGHRSVSWYQQTPGQGLQFLFEYFSETQRNKGNFPGRFSGRQFSNSRSEMNVSTLELGDSALYLCASKRTSTTQYFGPGTRLTVL.

This clonotype was observed at least ten times. The chain uses TRBV6-1 and TRBJ2-1, with 7 bases fitting TRBD2. CDR1 is MNHNS and CDR2 is SASEGT in the germline V gene. The V and J ends lost 1 base and 9 bases, in that order; junction bases with no gene match: 3. The CDR3 consists of 13 residues. The CDR3 sequence: CASSEVTSTEQFF. The CDR3 DNA reads as TGTGCCAGCAGTGAAGTGACTAGCACTGAGCAGTTCTTC.

V usage is TRBV27 and J usage is TRBJ1-1; 7 nucleotides line up with TRBD1. From germline, CDR1 is MNHEY and CDR2 SMNVEV (reference sequence). This CDR3 spans 14 amino acids. The J segment lost 5 bases and the V segment lost 5 bases, leaving 8 bases of the junction unmatched. The CDR3 DNA reads as TGTGCCAGCAGTCTACAGGGGCTTCATACTGAAGCTTTCTTT. Translation: CASSLQGLHTEAFF.